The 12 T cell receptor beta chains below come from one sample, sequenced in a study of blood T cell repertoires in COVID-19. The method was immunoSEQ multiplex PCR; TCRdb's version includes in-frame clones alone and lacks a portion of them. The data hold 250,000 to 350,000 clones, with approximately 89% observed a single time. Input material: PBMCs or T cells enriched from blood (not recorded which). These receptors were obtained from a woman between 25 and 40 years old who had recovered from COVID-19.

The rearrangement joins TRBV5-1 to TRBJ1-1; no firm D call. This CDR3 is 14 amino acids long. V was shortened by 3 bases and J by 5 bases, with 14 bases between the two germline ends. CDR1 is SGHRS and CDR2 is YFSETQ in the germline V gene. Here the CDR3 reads CASSSVDASTEAFF. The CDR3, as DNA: TGCGCCAGCAGCTCCGTGGATGCTAGTACTGAAGCTTTCTTT.

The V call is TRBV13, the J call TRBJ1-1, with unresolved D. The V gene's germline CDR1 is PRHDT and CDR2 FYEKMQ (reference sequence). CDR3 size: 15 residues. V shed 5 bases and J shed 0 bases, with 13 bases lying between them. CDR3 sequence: CASSLWAELNTEAFF. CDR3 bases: TGTGCCAGCAGCCTTTGGGCTGAATTGAACACTGAAGCTTTCTTT.

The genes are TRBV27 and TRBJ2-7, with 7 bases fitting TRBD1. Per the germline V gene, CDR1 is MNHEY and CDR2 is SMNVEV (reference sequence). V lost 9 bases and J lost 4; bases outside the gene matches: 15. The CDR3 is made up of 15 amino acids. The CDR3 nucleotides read TGTGCCAGTCTAAAACCCCCGGGACAGCAATACGAGCAGTACTTC. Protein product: CASLKPPGQQYEQYF.

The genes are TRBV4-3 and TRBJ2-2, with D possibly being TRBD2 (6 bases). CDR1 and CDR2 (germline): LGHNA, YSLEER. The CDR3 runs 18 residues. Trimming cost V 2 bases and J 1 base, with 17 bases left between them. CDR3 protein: CASSQPPRGAGNTGELFF. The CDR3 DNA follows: TGCGCCAGCAGCCAACCACCTAGGGGAGCGGGGAACACCGGGGAGCTGTTTTTT.

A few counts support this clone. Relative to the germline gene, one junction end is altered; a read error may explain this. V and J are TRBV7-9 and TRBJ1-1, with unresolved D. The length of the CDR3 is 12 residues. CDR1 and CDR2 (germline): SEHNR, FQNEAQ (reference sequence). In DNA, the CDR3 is TGTGCCAGTAGCTATATGAGTTCTGAAGCTTTCTTT. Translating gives CASSYMSSEAFF.

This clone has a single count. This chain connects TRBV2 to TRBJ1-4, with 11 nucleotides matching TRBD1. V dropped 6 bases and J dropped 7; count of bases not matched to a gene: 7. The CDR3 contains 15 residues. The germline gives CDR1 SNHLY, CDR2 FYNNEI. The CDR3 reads CASRTFGTGGEKLFF. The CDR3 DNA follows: TGTGCCAGCAGGACCTTCGGGACAGGGGGTGAAAAACTGTTTTTT.

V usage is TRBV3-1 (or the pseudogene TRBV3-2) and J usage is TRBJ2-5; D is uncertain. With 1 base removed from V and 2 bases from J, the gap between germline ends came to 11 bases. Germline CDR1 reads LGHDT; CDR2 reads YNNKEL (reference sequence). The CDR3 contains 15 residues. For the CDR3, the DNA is TGTGCCAGCAGCCAAGGGCCTGGCCAGCAAGAGACCCAGTACTTC. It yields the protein CASSQGPGQQETQYF.

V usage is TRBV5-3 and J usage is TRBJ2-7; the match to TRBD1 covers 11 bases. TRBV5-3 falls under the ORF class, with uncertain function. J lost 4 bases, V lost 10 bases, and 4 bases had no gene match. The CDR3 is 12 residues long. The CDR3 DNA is TGTGCCGGGGACAGGGGGAATTACGAGCAGTACTTC. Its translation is CAGDRGNYEQYF.

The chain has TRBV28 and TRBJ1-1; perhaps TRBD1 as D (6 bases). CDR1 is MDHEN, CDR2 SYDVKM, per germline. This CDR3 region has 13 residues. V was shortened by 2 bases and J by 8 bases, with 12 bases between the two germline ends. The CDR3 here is CASSLNPTGEAFF. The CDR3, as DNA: TGTGCCAGCAGTTTAAATCCGACAGGAGAAGCTTTCTTT.

The CDR3 region has the DNA TGTGCCAGCAGCCTAGACCATCTGAGGTATGGCTACACCTTC. Protein: CASSLDHLRYGYTF. The rearrangement joins TRBV28 to TRBJ1-2; D is ambiguous. The V gene's germline CDR1 is MDHEN and CDR2 SYDVKM. Trimming took 6 bases from V and 5 from J, leaving 16 bases between them. The CDR3 is 14 amino acids.

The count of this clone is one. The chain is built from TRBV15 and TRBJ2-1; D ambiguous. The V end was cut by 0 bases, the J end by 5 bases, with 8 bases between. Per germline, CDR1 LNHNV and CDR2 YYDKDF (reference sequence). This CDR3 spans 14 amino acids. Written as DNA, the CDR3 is TGTGCCACCAGCAGAGATTTACTAAACAATGAGCAGTTCTTC. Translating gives CATSRDLLNNEQFF. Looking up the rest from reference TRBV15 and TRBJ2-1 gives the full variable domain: DAMVIQNPRYQVTQFGKPVTLSCSQTLNHNVMYWYQQKSSQAPKLLFHYYDKDFNNEADTPDNFQSRRPNTSFCFLDIRSPGLGDTAMYLCATSRDLLNNEQFFGPGTRLTVL.

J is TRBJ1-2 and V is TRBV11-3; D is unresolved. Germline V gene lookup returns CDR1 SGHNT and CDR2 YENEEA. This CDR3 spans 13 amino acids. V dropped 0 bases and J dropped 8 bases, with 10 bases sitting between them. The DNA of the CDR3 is TGTGCCAGCAGCTTAGATGGAGGAGTCGGCTACACCTTC. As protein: CASSLDGGVGYTF.